What follows are 20 T cell receptor beta chains derived from one specimen sequenced in a study of kidney transplant recipient with SARS-CoV-2 infection. TCRdb passed the reads through MiXCR, listing each CDR3 protein once. The sample has 200,000 to 250,000 distinct CDR3 sequences, 25% to 30% seen once. Sequences were derived from a blood sample, sampled at baseline and between days 110 and 120 from a kidney transplant recipient. Every receptor here comes from a male patient in his thirties who had COVID-19 and was a kidney transplant recipient. Some T cells may possibly be graft donor cells.

The chain links TRBV4-1 to TRBJ1-2; unclear D gene. Germline CDR1 is MGHRA and CDR2 is YSYEKL. The V end lost 1 base, the J end lost 3 bases, and 15 bases lay between the germline ends. This CDR3 has 16 amino acids. The chain's CDR3 is CASSQGPWGVDYGYTF. The CDR3 nucleotides read TGCGCCAGCAGCCAAGGTCCCTGGGGAGTAGACTATGGCTACACCTTC.

On this clonotype itself: A much larger clone differs by one base, so this may be a read error. This chain links TRBV12-3 or TRBV12-4 with TRBJ2-7, with 10 bases lining up with TRBD2. J lost 1 base, V lost 6 bases, and 9 bases had no gene match. The CDR3 has 16 amino acids. CDR3 region: CASRSSGTSASYEQYF. As DNA, the CDR3 is TGTGCCAGCAGATCCTCCGGGACTAGCGCGTCCTACGAGCAGTACTTC.

As concerns this clonotype: A much more abundant neighbour one base away suggests this may be a read error. No conserved phenylalanine or tryptophan ends this CDR3, so it is likely a read error. The gene calls are TRBV6-6 and TRBJ1-2; maybe TRBD1 (5 bases). Germline CDR1 is MNHNY and CDR2 is SVGAGI (reference sequence). The V gene lost 10 bases and the J gene lost 5 bases, with 17 bases spanning the gap. CDR3 size: 13 residues. The CDR3 DNA sequence: TGTGCCACCTCGAGAGGGACGGAATATGGCTACACCCTC. The encoded protein is CATSRGTEYGYTL.

This rearrangement joins TRBV4-1 to TRBJ2-1; 8 nucleotides match TRBD2. J gave up 5 bases and V 1 base, and 10 bases lay outside the gene matches. CDR1 is MGHRA, CDR2 YSYEKL, per germline. The CDR3 has 17 residues. CDR3: CASSQGAGVAGNNEQFF. The CDR3 DNA is TGCGCCAGCAGCCAAGGGGCCGGGGTAGCGGGGAACAATGAGCAGTTCTTC.

Many counts were recorded for this clonotype. The chain carries TRBV7-6 and TRBJ1-4; 7 bases fit TRBD1. CDR1 SGHVS and CDR2 FNYEAQ come from the germline V gene. Losses at the gene ends were 2 bases for V and 4 bases for J; bases not matched to a gene: 4. The CDR3 covers 15 residues. For the CDR3, the DNA is TGTGCCAGCAGCTTAAACAGGGGCCGTAATGAAAAACTGTTTTTT. Its translation: CASSLNRGRNEKLFF. Complete variable domain (other parts from reference TRBV7-6 and TRBJ1-4): GAGVSQSPRYKVTKRGQDVALRCDPISGHVSLYWYRQALGQGPEFLTYFNYEAQQDKSGLPNDRFSAERPEGSISTLTIQRTEQRDSAMYRCASSLNRGRNEKLFFGSGTQLSVL.

The sample holds many counts of this clonotype. The chain joins TRBV10-1 to TRBJ2-1, with TRBD1 as a possible D gene (6 bases). Trimming left V 5 bases short and J 5 bases short, with 19 bases between. The CDR3 consists of 16 residues. Per the germline V gene, CDR1 is WNHNN and CDR2 is SYGVQD (reference sequence). The DNA for the CDR3 is TGCGCCAGCAGTTTTACACAGGGTGAGATTCACAATGAGCAGTTCTTC. The encoded protein is CASSFTQGEIHNEQFF.

This clonotype was recorded many times. The chain recombines TRBV5-1 with TRBJ1-2, with unresolved D. This CDR3 contains 16 residues. V was cut by 7 bases and J by 4 bases, with 23 bases left in between. CDR1 is SGHRS, CDR2 YFSETQ, per germline. CDR3 in amino acids: CASLFASVRKTYGYTF. The DNA of the CDR3 is TGCGCCAGCTTATTCGCATCGGTTCGAAAGACCTATGGCTACACCTTC.

Many counts were recorded for this clonotype. The chain employs TRBV28 and TRBJ2-7, with 14 bases that match TRBD2. CDR1 is MDHEN, CDR2 SYDVKM, per germline. The CDR3 spans 17 residues. With V trimmed by 4 bases and J by 0 bases, 5 bases remained unmatched. The CDR3 DNA reads as TGTGCCAGCAGTTCCCCCGGGACTAGCGGGAGCTCCTACGAGCAGTACTTC. Protein: CASSSPGTSGSSYEQYF.

This clonotype was picked up many times. The rearrangement uses TRBV21-1 and TRBJ1-3. TRBV21-1 is termed a pseudogene. This CDR3 has 17 residues. CDR3 loop: CASRWPVATTARNTIYF. The CDR3, as DNA: TGTGCCAGCAGATGGCCCGTAGCTACAACCGCACGAAACACCATATATTTT.

About this clonotype itself: Possible read error: a much larger clone is one base away. This sequence joins TRBV6-1 and TRBJ1-2; D gene ambiguous. This CDR3 is built from 11 residues. From germline, CDR1 is MNHNS and CDR2 SASEGT. The DNA of the CDR3 is TGTGCCAGCAGTGAAGTCGATGGCTGCACCTTC. Its translation: CASSEVDGCTF.

This clonotype was seen at least ten times. V gene TRBV6-5 combines with J gene TRBJ1-2, with 7 nucleotides matching TRBD1. The junction had 6 bases not matched to a gene; V was cut back by 0 bases and J by 5 bases. Looked up from germline, CDR1 is MNHEY and CDR2 is SVGAGI. The CDR3 loop spans 15 amino acids. In DNA form, the CDR3 reads TGTGCCAGCAGTTACTCGCCTCAGGGGGTATATGGCTACACCTTC. Protein sequence: CASSYSPQGVYGYTF.

In this sample, this clonotype turned up many times. The chain is built from TRBV19 and TRBJ2-7; possible D gene TRBD1, 6 bases. Trimming took off 10 bases at V and 4 bases at J, with 17 bases between the two ends. CDR3 length equals 13 residues. The V gene's germline CDR1 is LNHDA and CDR2 SQIVND (reference sequence). For the CDR3, the DNA is TGTGCCACCTCGACAGCTAGGGGGTACGAGCAGTACTTC. Protein: CATSTARGYEQYF.

V usage is TRBV3-1 and J usage is TRBJ1-2; no clear D gene. Trimming left V 5 bases short and J 4 bases short, with 23 bases between. Germline CDR1 is LGHDT and CDR2 is YNNKEL (reference sequence). The CDR3 is made up of 17 amino acids. CDR3 sequence reads: CASSGHDTLRKTYGYTF. CDR3 nucleotides: TGTGCCAGCAGCGGGCACGACACCCTTCGAAAGACCTATGGCTACACCTTC. Filled out from reference TRBV3-1 and TRBJ1-2, the complete variable domain reads DTAVSQTPKYLVTQMGNDKSIKCEQNLGHDTMYWYKQDSKKFLKIMFSYNNKELIINETVPNRFSPKSPDKAHLNLHINSLELGDSAVYFCASSGHDTLRKTYGYTFGSGTRLTVV.

This clonotype has a count of ten or more. The chain employs TRBV7-2 and TRBJ1-2; perhaps TRBD1 as D (5 bases). Trimming removed 5 bases at V and 4 bases at J, with 23 bases between. The CDR3 extends over 17 amino acids. CDR1 is SGHTA, CDR2 FQGNSA, per germline. The CDR3, as DNA: TGTGCCAGCAGCGTACGAGACAGAGACGGAAAGACCTATGGCTACACCTTC. It is translated as CASSVRDRDGKTYGYTF. Full variable domain (remainder filled in from reference TRBV7-2 and TRBJ1-2): GAGVSQSPSNKVTEKGKDVELRCDPISGHTALYWYRQSLGQGLEFLIYFQGNSAPDKSGLPSDRFSAERTGGSVSTLTIQRTQQEDSAVYLCASSVRDRDGKTYGYTFGSGTRLTVV.

The rearrangement joins TRBV20-1 to TRBJ2-2; 16 bases fit TRBD2. The V gene end was trimmed by 0 bases and the J gene end by 5 bases; junction bases not matched to a gene: 18. CDR1 is DFQATT, CDR2 SNEGSKA, per germline (reference sequence). The length of the CDR3 is 22 residues. The CDR3 DNA is TGCAGTGCTAGAGAGGACGGCGCTCAGGGACTAGCGGGAGGGCCGGGTACCGGGGAGCTGTTTTTT. Residues: CSAREDGAQGLAGGPGTGELFF.

About this clonotype: This may be a read error: a much more frequent sequence differs by one nucleotide. The rearrangement uses TRBV19 and TRBJ2-7; unclear D gene. Per germline, CDR1 LNHDA and CDR2 SQIVND (reference sequence). The length of the CDR3 is 14 residues. The CDR3 DNA sequence: TGTGTCAGTAGTATGTCACAAACGTCCTACGAGCAGTACTTC. This translates into CVSSMSQTSYEQYF.

This clonotype occurred a few times. The rearrangement joins TRBV20-1 to TRBJ1-2; D gene uncertain. Trimming removed 5 bases from V and 4 bases from J, with 23 bases in between. CDR1 is DFQATT, CDR2 SNEGSKA, per germline (reference sequence). The CDR3 consists of 16 residues. The CDR3 region is CSAESRLFRKTYGYTF. CDR3 coding DNA: TGCAGTGCTGAATCGCGGCTGTTTCGAAAGACCTATGGCTACACCTTC.

This clonotype was detected only a few times. This rearrangement joins TRBV10-1 to TRBJ1-2; no reliable D call. V was trimmed by 4 bases and J by 4 bases, leaving 22 bases between them. The germline V gene has CDR1 WNHNN and CDR2 SYGVQD (reference sequence). This CDR3 is built from 17 residues. CDR3 nucleotides: TGCGCCAGCAGTGCTGAGAGAAGATCGCGAAAGACCTATGGCTACACCTTC. Protein: CASSAERRSRKTYGYTF.

This clonotype has at least ten counts. The chain employs TRBV6-6 and TRBJ1-2; D possibly corresponds to TRBD1 (5 bases). The V end lost 5 bases, the J end lost 4 bases, and 23 bases lay between the germline ends. CDR1 and CDR2 from the germline V gene are MNHNY and SVGAGI (reference sequence). This CDR3 comprises 17 residues. This CDR3 is CASSMGTGGRKTYGYTF. The CDR3 DNA is TGTGCCAGCAGTATGGGCACAGGTGGGAGAAAGACCTATGGCTACACCTTC.

This clonotype was seen repeatedly, ten times or more. V usage is TRBV15 and J usage is TRBJ2-1; possible D gene TRBD1, 6 bases. The germline gives CDR1 LNHNV, CDR2 YYDKDF (reference sequence). The CDR3 loop spans 17 amino acids. V lost 1 base to trimming and J lost 0 bases, with 13 bases between them. In DNA, the CDR3 is TGTGCCACCAGCAGAGGGCTCCTAGGGGGCTCCTACAATGAGCAGTTCTTC. Protein: CATSRGLLGGSYNEQFF. Variable domain in full (rest from reference TRBV15 and TRBJ2-1): DAMVIQNPRYQVTQFGKPVTLSCSQTLNHNVMYWYQQKSSQAPKLLFHYYDKDFNNEADTPDNFQSRRPNTSFCFLDIRSPGLGDTAMYLCATSRGLLGGSYNEQFFGPGTRLTVL.